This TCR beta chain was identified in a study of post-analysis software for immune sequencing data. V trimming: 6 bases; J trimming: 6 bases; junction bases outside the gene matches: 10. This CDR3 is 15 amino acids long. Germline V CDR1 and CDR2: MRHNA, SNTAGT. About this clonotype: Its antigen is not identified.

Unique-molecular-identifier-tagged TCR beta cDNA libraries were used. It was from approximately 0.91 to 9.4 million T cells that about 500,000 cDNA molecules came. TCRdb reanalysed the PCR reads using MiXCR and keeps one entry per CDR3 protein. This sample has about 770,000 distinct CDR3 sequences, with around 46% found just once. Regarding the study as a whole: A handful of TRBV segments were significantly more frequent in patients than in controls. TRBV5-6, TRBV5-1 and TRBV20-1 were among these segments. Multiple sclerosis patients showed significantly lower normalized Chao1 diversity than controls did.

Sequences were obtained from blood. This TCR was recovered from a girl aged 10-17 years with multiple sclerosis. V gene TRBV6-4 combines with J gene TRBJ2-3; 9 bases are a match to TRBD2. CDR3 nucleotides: TGTGCCAGCAGCGCACTAGCGGGTGGCTCGGATACGCAGTATTTT. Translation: CASSALAGGSDTQYF.